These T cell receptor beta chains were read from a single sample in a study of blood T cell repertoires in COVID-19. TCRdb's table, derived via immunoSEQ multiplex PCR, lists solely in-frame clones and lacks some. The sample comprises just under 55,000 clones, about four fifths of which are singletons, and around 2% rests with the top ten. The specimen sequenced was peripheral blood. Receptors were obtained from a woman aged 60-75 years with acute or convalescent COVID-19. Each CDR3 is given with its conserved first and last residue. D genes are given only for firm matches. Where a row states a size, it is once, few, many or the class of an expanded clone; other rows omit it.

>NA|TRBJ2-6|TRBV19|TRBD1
TGTGCCAGTAGTCCCCGACAGGGAAGAGTTTTCTCTGGGGCCAACGTCCTGACTTTC
CASSPRQGRVFSGANVLTF
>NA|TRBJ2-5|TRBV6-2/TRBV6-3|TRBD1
TGTGCCAGCAGTACAAGACAGGGGAGTCAACAAGAGACCCAGTACTTC
CASSTRQGSQQETQYF
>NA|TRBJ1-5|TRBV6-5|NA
TGTGCCAGCAGTTACCGATCCGGGGGTCGGCCCCAGCATTTT
CASSYRSGGRPQHF
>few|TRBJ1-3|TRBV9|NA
TGTGCCAGCAGCGTAGGTCATCAGGGGCTAGGGGACACCATATATTTT
CASSVGHQGLGDTIYF
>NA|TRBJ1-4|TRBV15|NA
TGTGCCACCAGCAGAGATTTACGGACAAGGAATGAAAAACTGTTTTTT
CATSRDLRTRNEKLFF
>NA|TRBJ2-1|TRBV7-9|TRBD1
TGTGCCAGCAGCTTAGGTAGACAGGGGAACTACAATGAGCAGTTCTTC
CASSLGRQGNYNEQFF
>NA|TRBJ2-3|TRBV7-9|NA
TGTGCCATCCCAGCCCCCTGGGCGAGTAGCACAGATACGCAGTATTTT
CAIPAPWASSTDTQYF
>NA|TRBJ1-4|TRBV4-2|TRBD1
TGTGCCAGCAGCAATACACGACCGGGACAGCTAAATGAAAAACTGTTTTTT
CASSNTRPGQLNEKLFF
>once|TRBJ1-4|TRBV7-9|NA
TGTGCCAGCAGCTCAAACACAGTAGAAAAACTGTTTTTT
CASSSNTVEKLFF
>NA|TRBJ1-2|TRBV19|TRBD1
TGTGCCAGTAGTATCTTACAGGGGATCGGAGGCTACACCTTC
CASSILQGIGGYTF
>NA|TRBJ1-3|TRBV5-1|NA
TGCGCCAGCAGTCAAACAGGCACTGGAAACACCATATATTTT
CASSQTGTGNTIYF
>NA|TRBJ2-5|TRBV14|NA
TGTGCCAGCAGCCAGGACTGGGTAGGGACCCAGTACTTC
CASSQDWVGTQYF
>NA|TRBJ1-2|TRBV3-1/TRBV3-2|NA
TGTGCCAGCAGCCAAGGGCGGGGTAACTATGGCTACACCTTC
CASSQGRGNYGYTF
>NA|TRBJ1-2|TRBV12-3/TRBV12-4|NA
TGTGCCAGCAGTTCCTCAGGGGTCGGCTACACCTTC
CASSSSGVGYTF
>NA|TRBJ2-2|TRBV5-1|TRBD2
TGCGCCAGCAGCTCGTCTCTAGCGGGGGGGCTGACCGGGGAGCTGTTTTTT
CASSSSLAGGLTGELFF
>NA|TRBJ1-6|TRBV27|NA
TGTGCCAGCAGTTTATCGACAAGGGGTTCACCCCTCCACTTT
CASSLSTRGSPLHF